Listed below are T cell receptor beta chains from one sample, sequenced in a study of T cells in Graves' hyperthyroidism and ophthalmopathy. TCRdb ran MiXCR on the multiplex PCR reads and lists one entry per CDR3 protein. Here the sample spans fewer than 350,000 distinct CDR3 sequences, about an eighth being singletons. Sequencing input: blood. The receptors derive from a woman in her 40s with Graves' hyperthyroidism. Both conserved end residues are part of each CDR3. Each record gives: J gene, V gene, CDR3 protein.

>TRBJ1-1|TRBV2
CASRATGVTEAFF
>TRBJ2-2|TRBV27
CASRAVASGRAWTGELFF
>TRBJ2-3|TRBV5-8
CASSWGRLSTDTQYF
>TRBJ2-3|TRBV5-1
CASRGRGTDTQYF
>TRBJ2-3|TRBV6-1
CASSDLAGGDTQYF
>TRBJ2-7|TRBV28
CASRAIRIRYEQYF
>TRBJ1-2|TRBV7-9
CASSLTTLYGYTF
>TRBJ1-5|TRBV4-1
CASSQDPGQIGGSNQPQHF
>TRBJ2-1|TRBV24-1
CATCQTSGRARLEQFF
>TRBJ2-7|TRBV28
CASNAQVTDSYEQYF
>TRBJ1-1|TRBV6-1
CASRLTDTEAFF
>TRBJ1-4|TRBV3-1
CASSQGGSGGAREKLFF
>TRBJ2-6|TRBV30
CAWSVIQTYRTGANVLTF
>TRBJ1-1|TRBV12-3/TRBV12-4
CASSLQENTEAFF
>TRBJ2-7|TRBV5-1
CASKSGQGAYEQYF
>TRBJ2-1|TRBV20-1
CSARPGLPLEDEQFF
>TRBJ2-3|TRBV20-1
CSATSGDKSTDTQYF
>TRBJ2-7|TRBV20-1
CSAGSPRVTYEQYF
>TRBJ1-4|TRBV3-1
CASSQQGVGEKLFF
>TRBJ2-7|TRBV27
CASSPFRGSSYEQYF
>TRBJ1-2|TRBV20-1
CSARDKGRTGGIYNYGYTF
>TRBJ1-4|TRBV9
CASSGAPGEKLFF
>TRBJ2-7|TRBV4-2
CASSQVGLYEQYF
>TRBJ1-4|TRBV7-2
CASSLTTGSGEKLFF
>TRBJ2-1|TRBV5-1
CASSELTSGAYNEQFF
>TRBJ2-7|TRBV5-1
CASSLATLEPYEQYF
>TRBJ2-1|TRBV18
CASSPQGDTYNEQFF
>TRBJ1-2|TRBV6-1
CASSPGVDNYGYTF
>TRBJ1-2|TRBV24-1
CATSDPGQTGYGYTF
>TRBJ2-1|TRBV7-9
CASSFSSGTYNEQFF
>TRBJ1-2|TRBV5-6
CASSQDRGGLRYGYTF
>TRBJ1-5|TRBV12-3/TRBV12-4
CASSPDGTVVGQPQHF
>TRBJ2-1|TRBV12-3/TRBV12-4
CASSSISGRGSYNEQFF
>TRBJ1-1|TRBV6-1
CASRVREVAEAFF
>TRBJ2-5|TRBV7-9
CASSLDRRTSGPYF
>TRBJ2-1|TRBV3-1
CASSQTATPYNEQFF
>TRBJ1-5|TRBV19
CASSGRGARSNQPQHF
>TRBJ1-5|TRBV20-1
CSASTRTGGSGWDQPQHF
>TRBJ2-2|TRBV18
CASSQDRVNTGELFF
>TRBJ2-1|TRBV7-9
CASRLKGQIYNEQFF
>TRBJ1-2|TRBV27
CASSSGPVGYGYTF
>TRBJ2-7|TRBV6-2/TRBV6-3
CASDLTSGREGYEQYF
>TRBJ1-6|TRBV15
CATSRDRIDSPLHF
>TRBJ1-6|TRBV9
CASSSREGYSPLHF
>TRBJ2-7|TRBV12-3/TRBV12-4
CASSPRTGTYEQYF
>TRBJ1-1|TRBV2
CASGATWTEAFF
>TRBJ2-5|TRBV18
CASSPVGTETQYF
>TRBJ1-1|TRBV28
CASSPLNTEAFF
>TRBJ1-2|TRBV4-1
CASSQEEGDNAYGYTF
>TRBJ2-3|TRBV7-3
CASSLEKPKDTQYF
>TRBJ2-3|TRBV5-1
CASSLDRGARTDTQYF
>TRBJ2-5|TRBV19
CASSGDRGRQETQYF
>TRBJ2-5|TRBV7-9
CASSSGDPQETQYF
>TRBJ1-2|TRBV4-1
CASSQAYRLANYGYTF